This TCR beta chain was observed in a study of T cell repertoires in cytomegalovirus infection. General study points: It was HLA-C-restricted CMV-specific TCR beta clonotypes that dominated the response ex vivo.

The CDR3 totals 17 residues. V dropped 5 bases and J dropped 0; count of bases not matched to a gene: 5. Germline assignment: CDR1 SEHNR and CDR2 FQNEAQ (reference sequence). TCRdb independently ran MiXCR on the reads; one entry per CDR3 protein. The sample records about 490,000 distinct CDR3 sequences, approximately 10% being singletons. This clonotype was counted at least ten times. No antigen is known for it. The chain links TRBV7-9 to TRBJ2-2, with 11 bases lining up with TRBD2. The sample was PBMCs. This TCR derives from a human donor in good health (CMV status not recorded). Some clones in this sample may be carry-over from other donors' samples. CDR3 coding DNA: TGTGCCAGCAGCCCTTCGGGACTAGCGGCGAACACCGGGGAGCTGTTTTTT. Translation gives CASSPSGLAANTGELFF.